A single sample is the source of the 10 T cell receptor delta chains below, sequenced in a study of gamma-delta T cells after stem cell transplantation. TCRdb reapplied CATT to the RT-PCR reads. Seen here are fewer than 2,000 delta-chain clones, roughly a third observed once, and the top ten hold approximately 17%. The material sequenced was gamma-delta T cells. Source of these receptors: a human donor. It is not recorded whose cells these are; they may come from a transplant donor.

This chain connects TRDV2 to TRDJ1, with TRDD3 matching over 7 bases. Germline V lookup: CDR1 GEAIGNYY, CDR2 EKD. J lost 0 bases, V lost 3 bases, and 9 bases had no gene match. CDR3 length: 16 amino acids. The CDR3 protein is CACDSLGARNTDKLIF. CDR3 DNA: TGTGCCTGTGACTCTCTGGGGGCCCGTAACACCGATAAACTCATCTTT.

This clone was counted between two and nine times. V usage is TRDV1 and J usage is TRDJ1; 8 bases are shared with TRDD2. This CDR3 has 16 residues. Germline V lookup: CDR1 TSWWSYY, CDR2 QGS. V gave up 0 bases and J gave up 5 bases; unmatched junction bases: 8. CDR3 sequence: CALGELTSYGDDKLIF. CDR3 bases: TGTGCTCTTGGGGAACTCACTTCCTACGGGGATGATAAACTCATCTTT.

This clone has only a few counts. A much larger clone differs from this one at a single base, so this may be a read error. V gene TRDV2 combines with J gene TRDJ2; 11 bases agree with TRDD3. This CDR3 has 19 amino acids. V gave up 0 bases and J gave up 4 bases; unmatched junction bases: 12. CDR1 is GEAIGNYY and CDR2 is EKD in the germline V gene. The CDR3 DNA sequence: TGTGCCTGTGACACCGTGGAAGCCTGGGGGATACCTACGACAGCACAACTCTTCTTT. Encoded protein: CACDTVEAWGIPTTAQLFF.

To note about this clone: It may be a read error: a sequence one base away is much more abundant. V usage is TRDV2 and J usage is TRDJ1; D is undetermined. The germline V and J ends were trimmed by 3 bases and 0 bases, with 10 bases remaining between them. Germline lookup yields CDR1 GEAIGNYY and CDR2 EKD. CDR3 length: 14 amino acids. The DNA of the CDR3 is TGTGCCTGTGACCGGGTGAGGTACACCGATAAACTCATCTTT. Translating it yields CACDRVRYTDKLIF.

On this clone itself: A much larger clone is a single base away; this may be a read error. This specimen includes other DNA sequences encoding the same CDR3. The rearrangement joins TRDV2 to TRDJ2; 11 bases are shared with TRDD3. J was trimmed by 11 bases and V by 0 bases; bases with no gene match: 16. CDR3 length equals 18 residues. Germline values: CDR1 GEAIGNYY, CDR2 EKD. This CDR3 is CACDTVAGVGDTLGQLFF. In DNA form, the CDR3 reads TGTGCCTGTGACACCGTAGCGGGAGTGGGGGATACGCTGGGTCAACTCTTCTTT.

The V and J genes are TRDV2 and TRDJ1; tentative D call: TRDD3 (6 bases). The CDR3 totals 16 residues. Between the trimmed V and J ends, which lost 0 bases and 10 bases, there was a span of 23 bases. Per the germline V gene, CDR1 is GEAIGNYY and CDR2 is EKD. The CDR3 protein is CACDTVGGPHTGGLIF. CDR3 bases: TGTGCCTGTGACACCGTAGGGGGACCACACACGGGCGGACTCATCTTT.

CDR3 sequence (DNA): TGTGCCTGTGACACCGCTACTGGGGGATACTCTAACAACTCCTGGGACACCCGACAGATGTTTTTC. Residues: CACDTATGGYSNNSWDTRQMFF. The chain joins TRDV2 to TRDJ3, with 12 bases fitting TRDD3. V shed 0 bases, J shed 0 bases, and the junction held 11 bases outside the gene matches. Germline V gives CDR1 GEAIGNYY, CDR2 EKD. The CDR3 is made up of 22 amino acids.

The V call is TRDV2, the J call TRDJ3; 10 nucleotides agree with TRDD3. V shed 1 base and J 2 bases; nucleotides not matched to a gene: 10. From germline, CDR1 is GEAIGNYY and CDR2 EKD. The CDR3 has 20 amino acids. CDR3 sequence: CACDTGSLGDPAWDTRQMFF. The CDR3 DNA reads TGTGCCTGTGACACGGGCTCACTGGGGGATCCGGCCTGGGACACCCGACAGATGTTTTTC.

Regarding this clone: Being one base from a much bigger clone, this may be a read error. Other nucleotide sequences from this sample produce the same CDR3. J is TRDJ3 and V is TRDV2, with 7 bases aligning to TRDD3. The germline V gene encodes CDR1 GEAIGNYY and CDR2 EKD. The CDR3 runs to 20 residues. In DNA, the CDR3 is TGTGCCTGTGACACCGCAGGGGGGATCCTCAGCTCCTGGGACACCCGACAAATGTTTTTC. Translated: CACDTAGGILSSWDTRQMFF.

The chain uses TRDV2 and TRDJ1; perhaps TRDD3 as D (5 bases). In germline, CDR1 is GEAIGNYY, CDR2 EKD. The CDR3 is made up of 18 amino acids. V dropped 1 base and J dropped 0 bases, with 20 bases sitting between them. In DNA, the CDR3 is TGTGCCTGTGACACGATGCTGACTCCCGGGGGGGACACCGATAAACTCATCTTT. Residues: CACDTMLTPGGDTDKLIF.